This T cell receptor (beta chain) was recovered during a study of CXCR3-negative and CXCR3-positive naive CD8 T cells. General study points: The naive subsets expressed comparable surface CD5, and the authors inferred TCR strength from TRB CDR3 properties. In both naive subsets diversity was comparably high, whereas memory CD8+ cells showed much lower diversity. TRB CDR3s of CXCR3-positive naive cells were more hydrophobic than those of CXCR3-negative naive cells.

On this clonotype: The antigen remains undetermined.

Libraries were UMI-labeled 5' RACE TRB cDNA. TCRdb re-analyzed the 5' RACE reads; it lists each CDR3 protein once, without DNA. This sample carries some 140,000 distinct CDR3 sequences, with nearly 0.5% going to the ten biggest clones. This CDR3 is built from 14 residues. Per germline, CDR1 MGHDK and CDR2 SYGVNS. Cells that were CD45RO-CCR7+CD27+CD95- constituted naive CD8+ T cells. The sequence was obtained from a human donor in good health. Some clones in this sample may be carry-over from other donors' samples. Material for sequencing was naive CXCR3+ CD8+ T cells from blood. The sample's subset: CD45RO-CCR7+CD27+CD95- naive CD8+ T cells expressing CXCR3 (TNR3+). The V gene is TRBV25-1, the J gene TRBJ1-4; TCRdb selects TRBD1, and the lack of DNA leaves this call unchecked. CDR3 region: CASTPQGNGEKLFF.